This TCR beta chain was documented in a study of T-cell memory formation after mild COVID-19. Using its own MiXCR run on the 5' RACE reads, TCRdb lists one record per CDR3 protein. Among roughly 400,000 distinct CDR3 sequences listed, approximately 24% were seen once. This clonotype has just a few counts. Antigen: not known. Notes on the study in general: Second-wave clones reaching peak frequency on day 37 lacked confirmed SARS-CoV-2 specificity.

The length of the CDR3 is 15 residues. Deletions cut 6 bases from V and 4 bases from J, with 18 bases between. This receptor was identified in an adult woman who had mild COVID-19 (a few samples of this study predate the infection). Cell type and time point are not known. This sequence joins TRBV12-3 or TRBV12-4 and TRBJ2-5, with D perhaps matching TRBD1 (6 bases). The sample taken for sequencing was PBMCs or a T cell subset sorted from them (not recorded which). The CDR3 DNA sequence: TGTGCCAGCAGCAAAAACAGGGAGATAGGAGAGACCCAGTACTTC. This codes for CASSKNREIGETQYF.